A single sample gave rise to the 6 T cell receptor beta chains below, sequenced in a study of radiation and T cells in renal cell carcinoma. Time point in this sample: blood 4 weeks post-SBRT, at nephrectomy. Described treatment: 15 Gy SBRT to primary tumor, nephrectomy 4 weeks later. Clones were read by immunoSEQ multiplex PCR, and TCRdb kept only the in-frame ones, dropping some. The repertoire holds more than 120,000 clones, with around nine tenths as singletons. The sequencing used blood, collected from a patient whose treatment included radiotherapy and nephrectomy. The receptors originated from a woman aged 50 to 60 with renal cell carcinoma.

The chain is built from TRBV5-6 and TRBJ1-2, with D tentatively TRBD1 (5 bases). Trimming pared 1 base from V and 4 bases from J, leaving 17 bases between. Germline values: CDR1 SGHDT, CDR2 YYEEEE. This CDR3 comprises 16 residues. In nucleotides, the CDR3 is TGTGCCAGCAGCTTGAGGACCGTGGGACCGTTCTATGGCTACACCTTC. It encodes CASSLRTVGPFYGYTF.

CDR3 DNA sequence: TGTGCCAGCAGCCGTGCCCCCGGGCCAGTTAAGTATTTT. This encodes CASSRAPGPVKYF. The chain uses TRBV7-9 and TRBJ2-3; D remains ambiguous. The CDR3 loop spans 13 amino acids. With 5 bases removed from V and 13 bases from J, the gap between germline ends came to 19 bases. Germline CDR1 is SEHNR and CDR2 is FQNEAQ (reference sequence).

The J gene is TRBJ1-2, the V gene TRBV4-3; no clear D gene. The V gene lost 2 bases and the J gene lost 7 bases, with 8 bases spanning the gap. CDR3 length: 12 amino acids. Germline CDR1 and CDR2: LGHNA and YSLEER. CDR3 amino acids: CASSQSGAGYTF. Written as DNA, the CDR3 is TGCGCCAGCAGCCAATCCGGAGCTGGCTACACCTTC.

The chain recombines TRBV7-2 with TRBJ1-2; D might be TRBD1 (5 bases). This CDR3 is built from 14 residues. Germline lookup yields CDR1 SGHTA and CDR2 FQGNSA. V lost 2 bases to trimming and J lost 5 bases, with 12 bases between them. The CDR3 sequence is CASSLIRAGYGYTF. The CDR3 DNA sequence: TGTGCCAGCAGCTTAATCAGGGCAGGTTATGGCTACACCTTC. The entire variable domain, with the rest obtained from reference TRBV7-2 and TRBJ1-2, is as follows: GAGVSQSPSNKVTEKGKDVELRCDPISGHTALYWYRQSLGQGLEFLIYFQGNSAPDKSGLPSDRFSAERTGGSVSTLTIQRTQQEDSAVYLCASSLIRAGYGYTFGSGTRLTVV.

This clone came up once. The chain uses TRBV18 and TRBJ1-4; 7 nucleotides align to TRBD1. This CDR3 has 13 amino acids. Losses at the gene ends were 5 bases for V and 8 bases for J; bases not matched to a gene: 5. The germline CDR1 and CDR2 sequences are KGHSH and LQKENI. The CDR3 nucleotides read TGTGCCAGCTCAGCGACAGGGATCGAAAAACTGTTTTTT. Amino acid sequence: CASSATGIEKLFF. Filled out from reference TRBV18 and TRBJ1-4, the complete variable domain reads NAGVMQNPRHLVRRRGQEARLRCSPMKGHSHVYWYRQLPEEGLKFMVYLQKENIIDESGMPKERFSAEFPKEGPSILRIQQVVRGDSAAYFCASSATGIEKLFFGSGTQLSVL.

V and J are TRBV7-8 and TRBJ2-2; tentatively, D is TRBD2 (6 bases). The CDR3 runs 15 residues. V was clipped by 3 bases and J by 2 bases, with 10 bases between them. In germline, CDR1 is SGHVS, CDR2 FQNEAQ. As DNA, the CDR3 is TGTGCCAGCAGCTTTAGCGGAGCTAACACCGGGGAGCTGTTTTTT. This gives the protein CASSFSGANTGELFF. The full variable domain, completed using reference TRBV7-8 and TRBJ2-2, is GAGVSQSPRYKVAKRGQDVALRCDPISGHVSLFWYQQALGQGPEFLTYFQNEAQLDKSGLPSDRFFAERPEGSVSTLKIQRTQQEDSAVYLCASSFSGANTGELFFGEGSRLTVL.